Below, 19 T cell receptor beta chains from the same sample are listed, as sequenced in a study of blood T cell repertoires in COVID-19. Assay used: immunoSEQ multiplex PCR; TCRdb lists only in-frame clones, some missing. The sample shows some 210,000 clones, 70% to 90% of them seen only once. Sequenced: peripheral blood. These receptors originate from a woman between 40 and 55 years old with acute or convalescent COVID-19.

The chain carries TRBV18 and TRBJ1-1; D not resolved. The germline V gene encodes CDR1 KGHSH and CDR2 LQKENI. This CDR3 region has 15 residues. With 1 base removed from V and 6 bases from J, the gap between germline ends came to 15 bases. CDR3: CASSPRKGAAAEAFF. Written as DNA, the CDR3 is TGTGCCAGCTCACCACGGAAAGGCGCGGCGGCTGAAGCTTTCTTT.

About this clone: This CDR3 is also generated by other DNA sequences in the sample. The chain carries TRBV5-1 and TRBJ1-2, with a possible D match to TRBD1 (5 bases). Trimming shortened V by 0 bases and J by 3 bases, and 12 bases separated the two germline ends. This CDR3 spans 15 amino acids. Looked up from germline, CDR1 is SGHRS and CDR2 is YFSETQ. The CDR3 loop is CASSLEGQGYYGYTF. CDR3 bases: TGCGCCAGCAGCTTGGAAGGCCAGGGATACTATGGCTACACCTTC.

The chain combines TRBV9 with TRBJ1-2; possibly TRBD1 for D (6 bases). CDR3 length equals 16 residues. The V end lost 4 bases, the J end lost 2 bases, and 18 bases lay between the germline ends. From germline, CDR1 is SGDLS and CDR2 YYNGEE. DNA for the CDR3: TGTGCCAGCAGCCCTCAACCCAGGGGCGGAAACTATGGCTACACCTTC. It yields the protein CASSPQPRGGNYGYTF.

The rearrangement links TRBV7-9 to TRBJ1-4; D is undetermined. CDR3 length equals 13 residues. Between the trimmed V and J ends, which lost 4 bases and 13 bases, there was a span of 16 bases. From germline, CDR1 is SEHNR and CDR2 FQNEAQ (reference sequence). The CDR3 loop is CASSWLGSSILFF. The CDR3 coding sequence is TGTGCCAGCAGCTGGCTAGGATCAAGTATACTGTTTTTT.

V is TRBV4-2 and J is TRBJ1-2; no reliable D call. The CDR3 is 12 residues long. V dropped 4 bases and J dropped 6 bases, with 9 bases sitting between them. The germline gives CDR1 LGHNA, CDR2 YNFKEQ. CDR3 DNA: TGTGCCAGCAGCCCAGAGGCCCATGGCTACACCTTC. Its translation: CASSPEAHGYTF.

The gene calls are TRBV5-4 and TRBJ2-7; D possibly corresponds to TRBD1 (6 bases). CDR1 and CDR2 from the germline V gene are SGHNT and YYREEE (reference sequence). The V and J ends lost 2 bases and 1 base respectively, with 7 bases between them. The CDR3 runs 13 residues. The CDR3 DNA reads TGTGCCAGCAGCTTTGACAGGTCCTACGAGCAGTACGTC. It encodes CASSFDRSYEQYV.

The chain joins TRBV2 to TRBJ2-1; TRBD2 agrees at 16 bases. V lost 4 bases and J lost 0; bases outside the gene matches: 15. The CDR3 contains 22 residues. Germline CDR1 and CDR2: SNHLY and FYNNEI. The CDR3 nucleotides read TGTGCCAGCAGTGCTCTACCTGGCTGGGGACTAGCGGGGGGGAGCTCCTACAATGAGCAGTTCTTC. Its translation: CASSALPGWGLAGGSSYNEQFF.

J is TRBJ2-1 and V is TRBV7-3; 9 nucleotides match TRBD2. V trimming: 2 bases; J trimming: 2 bases; junction bases outside the gene matches: 1. The CDR3 loop spans 15 amino acids. CDR1 is SGHTA, CDR2 FQGTGA, per germline. The CDR3 coding sequence is TGTGCCAGCAGCTTAGCGGGGGGGCCCTACAATGAGCAGTTCTTC. Translation gives CASSLAGGPYNEQFF.

The chain has TRBV19 and TRBJ2-2, with TRBD2 matching over 10 bases. Germline V lookup: CDR1 LNHDA, CDR2 SQIVND (reference sequence). The V and J ends lost 10 bases and 6 bases, in that order; junction bases with no gene match: 14. The CDR3 is 16 residues long. The DNA for the CDR3 is TGTGCCACACGGGATTTTAGCGGGGGGAAGGCCGGGGAGCTGTTTTTT. This translates into CATRDFSGGKAGELFF.

The chain uses TRBV13 and TRBJ1-4; D gene unclear. The CDR3 spans 14 residues. Trimming removed 4 bases from V and 8 bases from J, with 14 bases in between. Germline V gene lookup returns CDR1 PRHDT and CDR2 FYEKMQ (reference sequence). This chain's CDR3 is CASSSGLYREKLFF. CDR3 nucleotide sequence: TGTGCCAGCAGCTCCGGACTGTATAGGGAAAAACTGTTTTTT.

This clone was observed a handful of times. This rearrangement joins TRBV5-5 to TRBJ1-6; D call uncertain. V was cut by 0 bases and J by 10 bases, with 5 bases left in between. Germline V gene lookup returns CDR1 SGHKS and CDR2 YYEKEE (reference sequence). The CDR3 has 12 amino acids. The DNA of the CDR3 is TGTGCCAGCAGCTTGGGTAGATCACCCCTCCACTTT. It translates to CASSLGRSPLHF.

This clone occurred once. The chain has TRBV18 and TRBJ2-3; D is ambiguous. CDR1 KGHSH and CDR2 LQKENI come from the germline V gene. This CDR3 comprises 11 residues. V gave up 8 bases and J gave up 2 bases, with 5 bases separating them. In nucleotides, the CDR3 is TGTGCCAGCCAATCCACAGATACGCAGTATTTT. It codes for CASQSTDTQYF.

This rearrangement joins TRBV6-1 to TRBJ1-1; D is possibly TRBD1 (6 bases). The CDR3 consists of 15 residues. V lost 3 bases, J lost 3 bases, and 14 bases lay in between. The V gene's germline CDR1 is MNHNS and CDR2 SASEGT. Here the CDR3 reads CASSESGRGYTEAFF. DNA of the CDR3: TGTGCCAGCAGTGAGTCGGGAAGGGGGTACACTGAAGCTTTCTTT.

The genes are TRBV7-8 and TRBJ2-1, with 12 bases aligning to TRBD2. From germline, CDR1 is SGHVS and CDR2 FQNEAQ. CDR3 size: 15 residues. The trim removed 2 bases at V and 6 bases at J, leaving 2 bases unmatched. CDR3 sequence (DNA): TGTGCCAGCAGCTTACTAGCGGGGGGGTTCAATGAGCAGTTCTTC. Translating gives CASSLLAGGFNEQFF.

The rearrangement links TRBV5-1 to TRBJ2-5; a possible D gene is TRBD2 (6 bases). The germline V and J ends were trimmed by 5 bases and 2 bases, with 10 bases remaining between them. Germline CDR1 SGHRS, CDR2 YFSETQ. The CDR3 runs to 13 residues. The CDR3 region has the DNA TGCGCCAGCAGGGAGGGAGTTCAAGAGACCCAGTACTTC. The encoded protein is CASREGVQETQYF.

This chain links TRBV6-5 with TRBJ1-1, with D uncertain. CDR3 length equals 14 residues. CDR1 is MNHEY, CDR2 SVGAGI, per germline. V gave up 6 bases and J gave up 6 bases, with 17 bases separating them. DNA for the CDR3: TGTGCCAGCAGACCAGGTCAAAGTTCCGCTGAAGCTTTCTTT. Translating it yields CASRPGQSSAEAFF.

The rearrangement uses TRBV19 and TRBJ1-2; 7 nucleotides line up with TRBD1. The V and J ends lost 8 bases and 0 bases, in that order; junction bases with no gene match: 3. This CDR3 has 13 amino acids. Germline V lookup: CDR1 LNHDA, CDR2 SQIVND (reference sequence). The CDR3 DNA is TGTGCCAGTCTGGACAGGTCTAACTATGGCTACACCTTC. Translation: CASLDRSNYGYTF. The complete variable domain, with remaining parts taken from reference TRBV19 and TRBJ1-2, reads DGGITQSPKYLFRKEGQNVTLSCEQNLNHDAMYWYRQDPGQGLRLIYYSQIVNDFQKGDIAEGYSVSREKKESFPLTVTSAQKNPTAFYLCASLDRSNYGYTFGSGTRLTVV.

V usage is TRBV28 and J usage is TRBJ1-2; 8 bases map to TRBD1. CDR1 is MDHEN and CDR2 is SYDVKM in the germline V gene. This CDR3 contains 16 residues. Trimming took 6 bases from V and 5 from J; bases not matched to a gene: 14. CDR3 DNA sequence: TGTGCCAGCAGCTCCGGGACAGGCCGCTGGTTATATGGCTACACCTTC. This gives the protein CASSSGTGRWLYGYTF.

The chain carries TRBV9 and TRBJ1-1, with 9 bases aligning to TRBD1. The CDR3 totals 16 residues. V trimming: 2 bases; J trimming: 1 base; junction bases outside the gene matches: 6. Germline CDR1 SGDLS, CDR2 YYNGEE. This CDR3 is CASSVERDRENTEAFF. Written as DNA, the CDR3 is TGTGCCAGCAGCGTCGAAAGGGACAGGGAGAACACTGAAGCTTTCTTT.